The clone carrying this T cell receptor beta chain was seen at least ten times. The antigen is unknown. The sample comes from a study of T-cell reconstitution after alpha-beta-depleted transplantation in children. Study outcomes and limitations: Certain patients had high TCRbeta diversity at day 60, and it came from recipient T cells and thymic progenitors that survived. A year had passed since transplant, and T-cell counts and diversity by then came mostly from newly produced T cells.

CDR1 is LGHNA and CDR2 is YSLEER in the germline V gene. Trimming removed 4 bases from V and 3 bases from J, with 11 bases in between. The CDR3 is 14 amino acids. Using unique molecular identifiers, the investigators prepared the TCRbeta library. TCRdb re-derived calls from the PCR reads in MiXCR, one entry per CDR3 protein. The table records approximately 500,000 distinct CDR3 sequences, about 10% of them present only once. The sequenced sample was PBMCs, obtained before TCRalphabeta/CD19-depleted stem cell transplant. V is TRBV4-3 and J is TRBJ2-3; the D is unclear. This clonotype was sampled from a child aged 2 to 9 with inherited bone marrow failure, due to receive a stem cell transplant. The CDR3, as DNA: TGCGCCAGCAGCCGAGGCGTGGTAACAGATACGCAGTATTTT. Translating gives CASSRGVVTDTQYF.